The clone carrying this TCR beta chain was found once. Time point described: pretreatment peripheral blood. It was locally advanced or metastatic urothelial carcinoma that patients had. Trimming removed 6 bases from V and 2 bases from J, with 14 bases in between. CDR1 MDHEN and CDR2 SYDVKM come from the germline V gene. The CDR3 loop spans 15 amino acids. These data originate in a study of PD-L1 blockade in urothelial cancer. Overall study context: The researchers analyzed blood 3 weeks (second dose) and 6 weeks after treatment start.

Sequenced by immunoSEQ multiplex PCR; TCRdb stores in-frame clones only, minus some. The repertoire holds some 90,000 clones, with roughly nine tenths as singletons. Specimen: PBMCs, collected around atezolizumab (anti-PD-L1) treatment. The genes are TRBV28 and TRBJ1-5; possible D gene TRBD1, 5 bases. This receptor was obtained from a woman of 80 years or more with urothelial cancer. For the CDR3, the DNA is TGTGCCAGCAGATCAGGGTCGATGGGCAATCAGCCCCAGCATTTT. This codes for CASRSGSMGNQPQHF.